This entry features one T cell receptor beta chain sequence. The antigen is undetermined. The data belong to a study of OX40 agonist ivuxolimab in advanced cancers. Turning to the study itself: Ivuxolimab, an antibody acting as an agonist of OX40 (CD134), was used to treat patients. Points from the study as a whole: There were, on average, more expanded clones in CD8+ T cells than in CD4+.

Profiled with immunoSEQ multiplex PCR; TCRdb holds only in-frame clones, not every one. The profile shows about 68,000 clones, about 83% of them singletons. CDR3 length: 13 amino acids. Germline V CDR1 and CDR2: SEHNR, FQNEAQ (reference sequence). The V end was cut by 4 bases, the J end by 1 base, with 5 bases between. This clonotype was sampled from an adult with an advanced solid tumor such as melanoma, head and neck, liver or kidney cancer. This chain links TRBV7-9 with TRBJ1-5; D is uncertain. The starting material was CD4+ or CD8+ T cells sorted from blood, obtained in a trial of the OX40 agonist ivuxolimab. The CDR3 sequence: CASSWGSNQPQHF. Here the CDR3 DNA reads TGTGCCAGCAGCTGGGGAAGCAATCAGCCCCAGCATTTT.